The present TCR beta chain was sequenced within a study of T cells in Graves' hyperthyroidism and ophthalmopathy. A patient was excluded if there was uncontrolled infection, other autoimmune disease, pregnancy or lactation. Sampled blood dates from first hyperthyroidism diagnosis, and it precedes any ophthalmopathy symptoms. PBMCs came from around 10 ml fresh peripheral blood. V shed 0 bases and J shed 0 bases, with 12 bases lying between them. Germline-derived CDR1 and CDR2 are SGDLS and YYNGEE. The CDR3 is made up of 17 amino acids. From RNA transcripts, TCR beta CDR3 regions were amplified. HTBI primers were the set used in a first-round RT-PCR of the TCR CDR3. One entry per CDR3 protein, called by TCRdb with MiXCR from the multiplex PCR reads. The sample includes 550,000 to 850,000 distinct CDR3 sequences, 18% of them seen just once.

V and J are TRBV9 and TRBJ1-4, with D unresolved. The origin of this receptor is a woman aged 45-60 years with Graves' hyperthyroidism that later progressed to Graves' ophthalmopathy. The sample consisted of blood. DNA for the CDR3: TGTGCCAGCAGCGTAGGGGCTGGCATCGCAACTAATGAAAAACTGTTTTTT. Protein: CASSVGAGIATNEKLFF.